These 8 T cell receptor beta chains were all obtained from the same sample, sequenced in a study of T cells after yellow fever vaccination. TCRdb fed the 5' RACE reads into MiXCR, producing one record per CDR3 protein. The repertoire holds some 97,000 distinct CDR3 sequences, under 6.5% seen once, with 35% to 50% in the top ten. The sequences come from CD8+ T cells sorted from PBMCs, collected 10 days after the yellow fever booster vaccination. The receptors shown here come from a man aged 18 to 35 who received the YFV17D yellow fever vaccine.

This clonotype was detected only a few times. This rearrangement joins TRBV7-2 to TRBJ2-2, with D unresolved. Germline V gene sequence: CDR1 SGHTA, CDR2 FQGNSA. V lost 1 base and J 7 bases, leaving 7 bases between the germline ends. This CDR3 comprises 13 residues. DNA for the CDR3: TGTGCCAGCAGCTTAGTAGGTTTCGGGGAGCTGTTTTTT. This encodes CASSLVGFGELFF.

This clonotype rates as medium-sized. This chain uses TRBV24-1 with TRBJ2-2, with 8 bases fitting TRBD2. Germline V gene lookup returns CDR1 KGHDR and CDR2 SFDVKD. Trimming cost V 1 base and J 3 bases; bases outside gene matches: 0. The CDR3 spans 15 residues. This chain's CDR3 is CATSDLAGDTGELFF. The CDR3 nucleotides read TGTGCCACCAGTGATTTAGCGGGGGACACCGGGGAGCTGTTTTTT.

The CDR3 loop is CASSYSPGAQETQYF. CDR3 DNA sequence: TGTGCCAGCAGTTACTCTCCAGGGGCCCAAGAGACCCAGTACTTC. V and J are TRBV6-6 and TRBJ2-5, with a tentative D call TRBD1 (6 bases). The CDR3 has 15 residues. The V and J ends lost 0 bases and 1 base respectively, with 9 bases between them. CDR1 MNHNY and CDR2 SVGAGI come from the germline V gene (reference sequence).

The sample holds a few counts of this clonotype. V gene TRBV6-5 combines with J gene TRBJ2-6, with 7 bases lining up with TRBD2. V lost 11 bases, J lost 0 bases, and 10 bases stayed unmatched. The CDR3 has 16 amino acids. Germline CDR1 reads MNHEY; CDR2 reads SVGAGI. The CDR3 loop is CASREGAISGANVLTF. The CDR3 DNA is TGTGCCTCTAGGGAGGGAGCAATCTCTGGGGCCAACGTCCTGACTTTC.

The table lists this clonotype with a few counts. The chain links TRBV6-1 to TRBJ2-4; 11 bases line up with TRBD2. Germline-derived CDR1 and CDR2 are MNHNS and SASEGT. The V gene end was trimmed by 2 bases and the J gene end by 2 bases; junction bases not matched to a gene: 11. CDR3 size: 19 residues. CDR3 amino acids: CASSESVAGGPGSKNIQYF. The CDR3, as DNA: TGTGCCAGCAGTGAATCAGTAGCGGGGGGGCCCGGTTCCAAAAACATTCAGTACTTC.

The gene calls are TRBV18 and TRBJ2-7; D is possibly TRBD1 (6 bases). Trimming left V 3 bases short and J 4 bases short, with 19 bases between. The germline CDR1 and CDR2 sequences are KGHSH and LQKENI. The CDR3 loop spans 16 amino acids. The CDR3 spells CASSPAGAGVLYEQYF. The DNA for the CDR3 is TGTGCCAGCTCACCGGCTGGGGCAGGGGTGTTGTACGAGCAGTACTTC. The entire variable domain, with the rest obtained from reference TRBV18 and TRBJ2-7, is as follows: NAGVMQNPRHLVRRRGQEARLRCSPMKGHSHVYWYRQLPEEGLKFMVYLQKENIIDESGMPKERFSAEFPKEGPSILRIQQVVRGDSAAYFCASSPAGAGVLYEQYFGPGTRLTVT.

This chain uses TRBV5-1 with TRBJ1-1, with D perhaps matching TRBD1 (6 bases). Trimming removed 2 bases at V and 6 bases at J, with 17 bases between. CDR1 SGHRS and CDR2 YFSETQ come from the germline V gene. The CDR3 length is 15 residues. The CDR3: CASSFAGGYKPEAFF. CDR3 in DNA: TGCGCCAGCAGCTTCGCCGGGGGCTACAAACCTGAAGCTTTCTTT.

This clonotype was found a few times. The gene calls are TRBV7-6 and TRBJ2-1; perhaps D is TRBD1 or TRBD2 (6 bases each). CDR1 is SGHVS and CDR2 is FNYEAQ in the germline V gene. The CDR3 covers 16 residues. The V and J ends lost 0 bases and 8 bases respectively, with 17 bases between them. The CDR3 loop reads CASSLASLRGVDEQFF. The CDR3 DNA reads TGTGCCAGCAGCTTAGCTTCATTGAGGGGGGTCGATGAGCAGTTCTTC.